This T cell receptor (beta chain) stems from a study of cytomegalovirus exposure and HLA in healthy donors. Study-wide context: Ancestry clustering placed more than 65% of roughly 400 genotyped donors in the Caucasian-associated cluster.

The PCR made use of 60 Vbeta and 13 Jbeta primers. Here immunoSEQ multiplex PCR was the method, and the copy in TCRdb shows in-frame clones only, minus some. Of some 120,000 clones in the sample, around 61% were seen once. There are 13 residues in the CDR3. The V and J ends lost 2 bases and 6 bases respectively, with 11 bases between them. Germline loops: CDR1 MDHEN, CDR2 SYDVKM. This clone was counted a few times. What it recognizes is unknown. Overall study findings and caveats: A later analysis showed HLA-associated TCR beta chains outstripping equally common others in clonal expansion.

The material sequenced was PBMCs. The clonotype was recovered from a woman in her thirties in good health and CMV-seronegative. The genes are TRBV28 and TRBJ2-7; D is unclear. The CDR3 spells CASSLGRVSEQYF. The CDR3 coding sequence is TGTGCCAGCAGTTTAGGTCGGGTAAGCGAGCAGTACTTC.